Shown below are 5 T cell receptor beta chains from a single sample sequenced in a study of blood T cell repertoires in COVID-19. TCRdb's table, derived via immunoSEQ multiplex PCR, lists solely in-frame clones and lacks some. The sample has over 250,000 clones; more than 75% are singletons. The sequenced sample was peripheral blood. All receptors come from a woman between 35 and 50 years old who had recovered from COVID-19.

The chain carries TRBV15 and TRBJ1-4; TRBD1 is a possible D gene (5 bases). V lost 0 bases to trimming and J lost 4 bases, with 9 bases between them. CDR1 LNHNV and CDR2 YYDKDF come from the germline V gene (reference sequence). This CDR3 region has 15 residues. CDR3 sequence reads: CATSRDGGSNEKLFF. The CDR3 DNA is TGTGCCACCAGCAGAGATGGGGGGAGTAATGAAAAACTGTTTTTT.

The chain recombines TRBV6-5 with TRBJ1-1; D gene unclear. This CDR3 has 12 amino acids. The V end was cut by 10 bases, the J end by 3 bases, with 12 bases between. CDR1 MNHEY and CDR2 SVGAGI come from the germline V gene. The CDR3, as DNA: TGTGCCACTCCCGGAGGGTACACTGAAGCTTTCTTT. Protein: CATPGGYTEAFF.

The chain has TRBV19 and TRBJ1-5, with 12 bases matching TRBD1. After removal of 7 bases from V and 6 bases from J, the junction contained 13 bases not matched to a gene. Germline V gene data show CDR1 as LNHDA and CDR2 as SQIVND (reference sequence). The CDR3 spans 17 residues. The CDR3 sequence is CASMVGDRGLFRQPQHF. The CDR3 DNA sequence: TGTGCCAGTATGGTGGGGGACAGGGGGCTGTTTCGTCAGCCCCAGCATTTT.

The V and J genes are TRBV4-1 and TRBJ2-4; 9 nucleotides align to TRBD2. J was trimmed by 13 bases and V by 5 bases; bases with no gene match: 9. From germline, CDR1 is MGHRA and CDR2 YSYEKL. The CDR3 is 13 amino acids. As DNA, the CDR3 is TGCGCCAGCAGCAACCAGGGACTAGCTGAACAGTACTTC. Its translation is CASSNQGLAEQYF.

This chain uses TRBV6-2 or TRBV6-3 with TRBJ1-2, with 8 nucleotides matching TRBD1. Germline loops: CDR1 MNHEY, CDR2 SVGEGT. CDR3 length: 13 residues. After removal of 5 bases from V and 3 bases from J, the junction contained 2 bases not matched to a gene. CDR3 sequence: CASSPTGDYGYTF. In DNA, the CDR3 is TGTGCCAGCAGTCCGACAGGGGACTATGGCTACACCTTC.